The rows below give T cell receptor beta chains drawn from one sample of a study of blood T cell repertoires in COVID-19. Sequenced by immunoSEQ multiplex PCR; TCRdb stores in-frame clones only, minus some. The table includes around 160,000 clones, roughly 89% detected once. The source material was PBMCs or T cells enriched from blood (not recorded which). These receptors were taken from a woman between 50 and 59 years old who had been exposed to COVID-19. The CDR3 runs from the conserved cysteine through the conserved F or W. Each record gives: D gene, J gene, clone size, V gene, CDR3 protein, CDR3 DNA. D genes are given only for firm matches. Clone sizes are given selectively: once, few, many, or a class where the clone is expanded.

d_call: NA
j_call: TRBJ2-7
clone_size: NA
v_call: TRBV5-6
cdr3_aa: CASSIIVTGEQYF
cdr3_nt: TGTGCCAGCAGCATTATCGTTACAGGGGAGCAGTACTTC

d_call: NA
j_call: TRBJ2-7
clone_size: NA
v_call: TRBV7-6
cdr3_aa: CASSSGGGRSSYEQYF
cdr3_nt: TGTGCCAGCAGCTCCGGCGGCGGGCGCAGCTCCTACGAGCAGTACTTC

d_call: TRBD1
j_call: TRBJ1-1
clone_size: NA
v_call: TRBV27
cdr3_aa: CASSGTGLWAEAFF
cdr3_nt: TGTGCCAGCAGTGGGACAGGCCTATGGGCTGAAGCTTTCTTT

d_call: TRBD1
j_call: TRBJ1-3
clone_size: NA
v_call: TRBV25-1
cdr3_aa: CASAPGQGLGIYF
cdr3_nt: TGTGCCAGCGCGCCGGGACAGGGGTTGGGGATATATTTT

d_call: NA
j_call: TRBJ2-1
clone_size: NA
v_call: TRBV11-2
cdr3_aa: CASSLEFQRTEQFF
cdr3_nt: TGTGCCAGCAGCTTGGAGTTCCAGCGGACCGAGCAGTTCTTC

d_call: NA
j_call: TRBJ2-1
clone_size: NA
v_call: TRBV5-1
cdr3_aa: CASSESGVSNEQFF
cdr3_nt: TGCGCCAGCAGTGAATCTGGAGTGTCCAATGAGCAGTTCTTC

d_call: NA
j_call: TRBJ2-7
clone_size: NA
v_call: TRBV29-1
cdr3_aa: CSVLFSYEQYF
cdr3_nt: TGCAGCGTCCTATTTTCCTACGAGCAGTACTTC

d_call: NA
j_call: TRBJ2-1
clone_size: NA
v_call: TRBV30
cdr3_aa: CAWSQSEVYNEQFF
cdr3_nt: TGTGCCTGGAGTCAGTCCGAGGTCTACAATGAGCAGTTCTTC

d_call: NA
j_call: TRBJ2-7
clone_size: NA
v_call: TRBV4-1
cdr3_aa: CASSQDPGGSSYEQYF
cdr3_nt: TGCGCCAGCAGCCAAGACCCCGGAGGAAGCTCCTACGAGCAGTACTTC

d_call: TRBD1
j_call: TRBJ1-2
clone_size: NA
v_call: TRBV11-2
cdr3_aa: CASSPGTGYLDGYTF
cdr3_nt: TGTGCCAGCAGCCCTGGGACAGGGTATTTGGATGGCTACACCTTC

d_call: NA
j_call: TRBJ1-3
clone_size: NA
v_call: TRBV29-1
cdr3_aa: CSVADYASGNTIYF
cdr3_nt: TGCAGCGTAGCGGACTACGCCTCTGGAAACACCATATATTTT

d_call: TRBD1
j_call: TRBJ1-2
clone_size: NA
v_call: TRBV5-1
cdr3_aa: CASSPWTGYGYTF
cdr3_nt: TGCGCCAGCAGCCCCTGGACAGGCTATGGCTACACCTTC

d_call: NA
j_call: TRBJ1-4
clone_size: NA
v_call: TRBV9
cdr3_aa: CASSAQSTNEKLFF
cdr3_nt: TGTGCCAGCAGCGCTCAGTCAACTAATGAAAAACTGTTTTTT

d_call: TRBD1
j_call: TRBJ2-1
clone_size: NA
v_call: TRBV5-1
cdr3_aa: CASSLEGGASNEQFF
cdr3_nt: TGCGCCAGCAGCTTGGAAGGGGGCGCCTCCAATGAGCAGTTCTTC

d_call: NA
j_call: TRBJ2-7
clone_size: NA
v_call: TRBV7-2
cdr3_aa: CASGLTYEQYF
cdr3_nt: TGTGCCAGCGGCCTCACCTACGAGCAGTACTTC

d_call: NA
j_call: TRBJ2-2
clone_size: NA
v_call: TRBV6-1
cdr3_aa: CASSEMGGRRNTGELFF
cdr3_nt: TGTGCCAGCAGTGAAATGGGGGGGCGGAGGAACACCGGGGAGCTGTTTTTT

d_call: NA
j_call: TRBJ1-4
clone_size: NA
v_call: TRBV30
cdr3_aa: CAWSVRQIDMNEKLFF
cdr3_nt: TGTGCCTGGAGTGTACGCCAAATCGACATGAATGAAAAACTGTTTTTT

d_call: TRBD2
j_call: TRBJ2-5
clone_size: once
v_call: TRBV20-1
cdr3_aa: CSASTLAGAGETQYF
cdr3_nt: TGCAGTGCTAGTACGCTAGCGGGAGCTGGAGAGACCCAGTACTTC